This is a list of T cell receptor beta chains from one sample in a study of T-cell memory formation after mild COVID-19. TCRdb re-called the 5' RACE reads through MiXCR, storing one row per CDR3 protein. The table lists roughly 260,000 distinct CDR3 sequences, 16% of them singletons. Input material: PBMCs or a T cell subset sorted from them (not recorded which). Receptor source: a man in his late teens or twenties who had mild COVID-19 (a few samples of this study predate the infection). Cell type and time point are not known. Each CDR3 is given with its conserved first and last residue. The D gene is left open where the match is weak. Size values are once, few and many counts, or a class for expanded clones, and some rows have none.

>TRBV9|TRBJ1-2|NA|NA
CASSQEGRYGYTF
TGTGCCAGCAGTCAAGAAGGTAGATATGGCTACACCTTC
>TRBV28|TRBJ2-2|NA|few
CASTLPEVTGELFF
TGTGCCAGCACCCTCCCCGAAGTGACCGGGGAGCTGTTTTTT
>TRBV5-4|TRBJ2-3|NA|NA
CASSHGRPEDTQYF
TGTGCCAGCAGCCATGGGAGGCCCGAGGATACGCAGTATTTT
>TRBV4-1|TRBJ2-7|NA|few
CASSQAGTTGQYF
TGCGCCAGCAGCCAAGCTGGGACAACTGGGCAGTACTTC
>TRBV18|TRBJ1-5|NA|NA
CASSPGQNSNQPQHF
TGTGCCAGCTCACCTGGACAGAACAGCAATCAGCCCCAGCATTTT
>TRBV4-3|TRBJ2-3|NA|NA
CASSLASVADTQYF
TGCGCCAGCAGCCTGGCGAGTGTCGCAGATACGCAGTATTTT
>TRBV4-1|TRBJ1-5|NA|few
CASSRGGPLGYDQPQHF
TGCGCCAGCAGCCGCGGCGGCCCGCTGGGATACGATCAGCCCCAGCATTTT
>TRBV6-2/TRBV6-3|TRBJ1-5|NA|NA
CASSPGPHQPQHF
TGTGCCAGCAGTCCAGGGCCCCATCAGCCCCAGCATTTT
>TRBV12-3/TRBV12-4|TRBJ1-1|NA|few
CASSMDWNTEAFF
TGTGCCAGCAGTATGGACTGGAACACTGAAGCTTTCTTT
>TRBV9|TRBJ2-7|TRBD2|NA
CASSVDGGSEQYF
TGTGCCAGCAGCGTGGACGGGGGGTCCGAGCAGTACTTC
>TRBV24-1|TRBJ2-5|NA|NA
CATSEASVETQYF
TGTGCCACCAGTGAGGCTAGCGTGGAGACCCAGTACTTC
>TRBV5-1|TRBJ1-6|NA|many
CASSLGFGDNSPLHF
TGCGCCAGCAGCTTGGGTTTCGGCGATAATTCACCCCTCCACTTT
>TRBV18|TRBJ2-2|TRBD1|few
CASTPGTGNTGELFF
TGTGCCAGCACACCCGGGACAGGGAACACCGGGGAGCTGTTTTTT
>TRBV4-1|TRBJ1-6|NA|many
CASSQEHSRFGSPLHF
TGCGCCAGCAGCCAGGAACACTCGAGGTTTGGCTCACCCCTCCACTTT
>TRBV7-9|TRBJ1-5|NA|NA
CASSLWGGQPQHF
TGTGCCAGCAGCTTATGGGGAGGGCAGCCCCAGCATTTT
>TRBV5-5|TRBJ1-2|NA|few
CASSFGGDNYGYTF
TGTGCCAGCAGCTTTGGCGGGGACAACTATGGCTACACCTTC
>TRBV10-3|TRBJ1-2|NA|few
CAISTVGALSYGYTF
TGTGCCATCAGTACAGTCGGGGCCTTATCTTATGGCTACACCTTC
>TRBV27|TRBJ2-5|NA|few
CASSFDRTQETQYF
TGTGCCAGCAGTTTCGATCGAACGCAAGAGACCCAGTACTTC
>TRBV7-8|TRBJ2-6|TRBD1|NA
CASSLGQGAGANVLTF
TGTGCCAGCAGCTTGGGACAGGGAGCCGGGGCCAACGTCCTGACTTTC
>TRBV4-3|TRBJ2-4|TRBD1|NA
CASSQETGGGVALAKNIQYF
TGCGCCAGCAGCCAGGAGACAGGGGGCGGAGTGGCTCTAGCCAAAAACATTCAGTACTTC
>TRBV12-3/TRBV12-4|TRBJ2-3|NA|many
CASSFRVPDTQYF
TGTGCCAGCAGTTTTAGGGTTCCAGATACGCAGTATTTT
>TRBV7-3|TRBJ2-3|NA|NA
CASSPGSITDTQYF
TGTGCCAGCAGCCCGGGATCGATCACAGATACGCAGTATTTT
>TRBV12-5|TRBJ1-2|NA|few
CASGASRGYTF
TGTGCTAGTGGTGCATCCCGTGGCTACACCTTC
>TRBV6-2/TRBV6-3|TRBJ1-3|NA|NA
CASTRLGLSGNTIYF
TGTGCCAGCACCAGACTGGGACTCTCTGGAAACACCATATATTTT
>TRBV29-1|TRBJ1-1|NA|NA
CSVGGQGWSTEAFF
TGCAGCGTGGGAGGGCAGGGCTGGAGCACTGAAGCTTTCTTT
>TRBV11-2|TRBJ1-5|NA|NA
CASSPGGGSNQPQHF
TGTGCCAGCAGCCCCGGGGGGGGGAGCAATCAGCCCCAGCATTTT
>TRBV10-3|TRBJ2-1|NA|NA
CAISRGAAEQFF
TGTGCCATCAGTAGGGGGGCCGCTGAGCAGTTCTTC
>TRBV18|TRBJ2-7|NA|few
CASSPIEGSAQYF
TGTGCCAGCTCACCAATCGAGGGATCAGCGCAGTACTTC
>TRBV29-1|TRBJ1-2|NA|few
CSANVQGGVGYTF
TGCAGCGCCAATGTCCAGGGAGGTGTGGGCTACACCTTC
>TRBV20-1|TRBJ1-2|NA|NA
CSAILSANYGYTF
TGCAGTGCTATTCTATCTGCTAACTATGGCTACACCTTC
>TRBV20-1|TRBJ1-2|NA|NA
CSVPQVYGYTF
TGCAGTGTTCCGCAGGTCTATGGCTACACCTTC
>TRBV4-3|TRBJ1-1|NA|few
CASSQDSRTAEAFF
TGCGCCAGCAGCCAAGATTCTAGAACAGCCGAAGCTTTCTTT
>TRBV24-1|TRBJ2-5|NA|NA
CATSDSYAGETQYF
TGTGCCACCAGTGATTCCTATGCGGGAGAGACCCAGTACTTC
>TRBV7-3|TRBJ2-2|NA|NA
CASSFLRGGTGELFF
TGTGCCAGCAGCTTTCTCAGGGGGGGCACCGGGGAGCTGTTTTTT
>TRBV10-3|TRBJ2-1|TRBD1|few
CAIREQGMPQYEQFF
TGTGCCATCAGAGAACAGGGGATGCCCCAATACGAGCAGTTCTTC
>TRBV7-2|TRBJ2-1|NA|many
CASSLDYGTEQFF
TGTGCCAGCAGCTTAGACTACGGCACTGAGCAGTTCTTC
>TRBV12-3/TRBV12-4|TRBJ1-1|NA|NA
CASRSSGGKGTEAFF
TGTGCCAGCAGATCCTCGGGGGGAAAAGGGACTGAAGCTTTCTTT
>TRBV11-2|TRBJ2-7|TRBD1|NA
CASSLGQGRYEQYF
TGTGCCAGCAGCTTGGGACAGGGGAGGTACGAGCAGTACTTC
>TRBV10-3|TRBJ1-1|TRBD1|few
CAISDRENTEAFF
TGTGCCATATCGGACAGGGAAAACACTGAAGCTTTCTTT
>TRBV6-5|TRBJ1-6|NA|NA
CASRKTVMNSYNSPLHF
TGTGCCAGCAGGAAGACAGTAATGAACTCCTATAATTCACCCCTCCACTTT
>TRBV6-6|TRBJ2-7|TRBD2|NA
CASSPFTAGGYEQYF
TGTGCCAGCAGTCCGTTTACGGCGGGGGGGTACGAGCAGTACTTC
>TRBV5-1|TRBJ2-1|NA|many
CASSLELSSDSYNEQFF
TGCGCCAGCAGCTTGGAACTAAGCAGTGACAGCTACAATGAGCAGTTCTTC
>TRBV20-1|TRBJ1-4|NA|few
CSARDRRGEGEKLFF
TGCAGTGCTAGAGATCGGAGGGGAGAAGGTGAAAAACTGTTTTTT
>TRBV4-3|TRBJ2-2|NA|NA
CASSSRVTDTGELFF
TGCGCCAGCAGCTCAAGGGTTACGGACACCGGGGAGCTGTTTTTT
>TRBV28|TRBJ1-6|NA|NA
CASGVRPLHF
TGTGCCAGTGGGGTGAGACCCCTCCACTTT
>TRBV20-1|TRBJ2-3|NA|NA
CSARAGSSTDTQYF
TGCAGTGCTAGAGCGGGGTCCTCCACAGATACGCAGTATTTT
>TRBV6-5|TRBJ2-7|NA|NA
CASSYSLRAYYEQYF
TGTGCCAGCAGTTACTCCCTCCGGGCTTACTACGAGCAGTACTTC
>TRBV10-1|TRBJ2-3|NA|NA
CASSASGYADTQYF
TGCGCCAGCAGTGCCTCAGGGTACGCAGATACGCAGTATTTT
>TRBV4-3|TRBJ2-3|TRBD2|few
CASSQESLLAGGADTQYF
TGCGCCAGCAGCCAAGAATCCTTGCTAGCGGGGGGGGCTGATACGCAGTATTTT
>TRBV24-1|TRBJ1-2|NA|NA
CATGSDYGYTF
TGTGCCACCGGGTCTGACTATGGCTACACCTTC
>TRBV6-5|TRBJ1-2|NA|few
CASRQPGTGYGYTF
TGTGCCAGCAGACAACCCGGGACGGGCTATGGCTACACCTTC
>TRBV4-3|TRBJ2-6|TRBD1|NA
CASSHHVPGQRSGANVLTF
TGCGCCAGCAGCCATCATGTACCGGGACAGAGGTCTGGGGCCAACGTCCTGACTTTC
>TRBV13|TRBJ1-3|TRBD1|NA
CASSSPAGTALSGNTIYF
TGTGCCAGCAGCTCCCCAGCCGGGACAGCGCTCTCTGGAAACACCATATATTTT